These T cell receptor beta chains were read from a single sample in a study of T cell responses to AZD1222 COVID-19 vaccine. Libraries were prepared by immunoSEQ multiplex PCR; TCRdb keeps only in-frame clonotypes and omits some of them. This sample yields about 99,000 clones, of which around nine tenths are seen a single time; more than 2.5% belongs to the top ten. Material: peripheral blood, obtained 28 days after the second dose of the MenACWY control vaccine. The receptors were sampled from an adult who received the MenACWY meningococcal vaccine as a control. CDR3s include the opening cysteine and the closing phenylalanine or tryptophan. A clone size is listed for some rows: how often the clone was seen (once, few, many), or a class if it is expanded.

size	V	J	CDR3
NA	TRBV19	TRBJ2-5	CASSITSGGIGETQYF
NA	TRBV5-1	TRBJ2-7	CASSFLSGYEQYF
NA	TRBV4-1	TRBJ1-5	CASSQDGLSRGNQPQHF
NA	TRBV2	TRBJ1-1	CASKNTEAFF
NA	TRBV4-3	TRBJ2-7	CASSQADSYEQYF
NA	TRBV9	TRBJ2-2	CASSAGGTGAPAGELFF
NA	TRBV28	TRBJ1-2	CASSLGGVRGYTF
few	TRBV3-1/TRBV3-2	TRBJ1-3	CASSQDPSSGNTIYF
NA	TRBV11-2	TRBJ2-3	CASSFTGAGASTDTQYF
NA	TRBV7-2	TRBJ1-2	CASSLNRGENYGYTF
NA	TRBV27	TRBJ1-1	CAIREYGNTEAFF
NA	TRBV27	TRBJ1-1	CASSLVGADTEAFF
once	TRBV6-2/TRBV6-3	TRBJ2-5	CASSITRETQYF
NA	TRBV4-3	TRBJ1-2	CASSPQRQGVAVYGYTF
NA	TRBV6-5	TRBJ1-6	CASRRIGSPLHF
NA	TRBV7-8	TRBJ1-6	CASSRDRDNSPLHF
NA	TRBV10-2	TRBJ1-2	CASSSPGQGAAGYTF
NA	TRBV7-9	TRBJ1-1	CASSTRQGNTEAFF
NA	TRBV12-3/TRBV12-4	TRBJ1-5	CASSLTGNQPQHF
NA	TRBV27	TRBJ2-2	CASSLVGGGTNTGELFF
NA	TRBV14	TRBJ1-1	CASSPSRTGIAAFF
NA	TRBV2	TRBJ2-7	CASGAGGGPTYEQYF
NA	TRBV10-3	TRBJ1-3	CATGQGGGNTIYF
NA	TRBV20-1	TRBJ1-2	CSASLQSPYYGYTF
NA	TRBV30	TRBJ1-6	CAFRLWTLNSPLHF
NA	TRBV5-1	TRBJ2-7	CASTARGNYEQYF
NA	TRBV5-1	TRBJ2-3	CASSPWTRTDTQYF
NA	TRBV6-5	TRBJ1-2	CASSITGDYGYTF
NA	TRBV5-1	TRBJ1-1	CASSLNPGGSNTEAFF